Below, 11 T cell receptor beta chains from the same sample are listed, as sequenced in a study of OX40 agonist ivuxolimab in advanced cancers. Repertoires were generated with immunoSEQ multiplex PCR, while TCRdb's copy carries only in-frame clones and drops some. The sample holds roughly 34,000 clones; 65% to 75% are singletons and the top ten take 15% to 25%. The sample was CD4+ or CD8+ T cells sorted from blood, taken in a trial of the OX40 agonist ivuxolimab. These receptors all come from an adult with an advanced solid tumor such as melanoma, head and neck, liver or kidney cancer.

The V call is TRBV30, the J call TRBJ1-1; D is uncertain. V shed 4 bases and J shed 0 bases, with 12 bases lying between them. The germline gives CDR1 GTSNPN, CDR2 SVGIG (reference sequence). This CDR3 spans 14 amino acids. The CDR3 region is CAWTRNNLNTEAFF. As DNA, the CDR3 is TGTGCCTGGACCAGGAACAACCTGAACACTGAAGCTTTCTTT.

This rearrangement joins TRBV5-1 to TRBJ2-7, with 15 bases aligning to TRBD2. This CDR3 is built from 20 residues. V shed 0 bases, J shed 5 bases, and the junction held 15 bases outside the gene matches. The V gene's germline CDR1 is SGHRS and CDR2 YFSETQ. CDR3 in amino acids: CASSLGLGLAGGQPMHEQYF. CDR3 nucleotides: TGCGCCAGCAGCTTGGGTCTGGGACTAGCGGGGGGCCAACCCATGCACGAGCAGTACTTC.

V and J are TRBV29-1 and TRBJ1-1, with 8 bases identical to TRBD1. The V gene end was trimmed by 2 bases and the J gene end by 4 bases; junction bases not matched to a gene: 3. From germline, CDR1 is SQVTM and CDR2 ANQGSEA. The CDR3 consists of 13 residues. CDR3 sequence reads: CSVETGGGTEAFF. The CDR3 region has the DNA TGCAGCGTTGAAACAGGGGGAGGCACTGAAGCTTTCTTT.

This clone was recorded only once. The rearrangement joins TRBV18 to TRBJ1-6; D call uncertain. V lost 0 bases, J lost 6 bases, and 15 bases lay in between. Germline V lookup: CDR1 KGHSH, CDR2 LQKENI. The CDR3 sequence is 17 residues long. The CDR3 sequence: CASSPPNLSASNSPLHF. In nucleotides, the CDR3 is TGTGCCAGCTCACCACCTAATCTTTCAGCCAGTAATTCACCCCTCCACTTT.

The rearrangement joins TRBV9 to TRBJ1-1, with D unresolved. The CDR3 spans 13 residues. The V end lost 1 base, the J end lost 4 bases, and 8 bases lay between the germline ends. Germline CDR1 SGDLS, CDR2 YYNGEE. The CDR3 is CASSVPWGTEAFF. In nucleotides, the CDR3 is TGTGCCAGCAGCGTACCGTGGGGCACTGAAGCTTTCTTT.

CDR3 protein: CASSATGGLTEAFF. The CDR3 region has the DNA TGTGCCAGCAGCGCGACAGGGGGGCTCACTGAAGCTTTCTTT. The chain uses TRBV11-2 and TRBJ1-1; TRBD1 matches 9 bases. The junction had 5 bases not matched to a gene; V was cut back by 5 bases and J by 4 bases. Germline CDR1 and CDR2: SGHAT and FQNNGV. This CDR3 has 14 residues.

In this sample, this clone turned up a few times. The chain links TRBV6-5 to TRBJ1-1, with a weak D call TRBD1 (5 bases). This CDR3 comprises 13 residues. Deletions cut 4 bases from V and 7 bases from J, with 13 bases between. Germline CDR1 MNHEY, CDR2 SVGAGI. The DNA of the CDR3 is TGTGCCAGCAGTTTCCAGGGAAGTGGTGAAGCTTTCTTT. Encoded protein: CASSFQGSGEAFF.

This rearrangement joins TRBV29-1 to TRBJ1-2; 7 bases fit TRBD1. V shed 6 bases and J 8 bases; nucleotides not matched to a gene: 15. CDR1 and CDR2 from the germline V gene are SQVTM and ANQGSEA. The CDR3 runs 14 residues. CDR3 in DNA: TGCAGCGTGATTTCGGGACAGCTAGCGGGGGGCTACACCTTC. Translated: CSVISGQLAGGYTF.

The chain combines TRBV29-1 with TRBJ2-7; tentative D call: TRBD1 (6 bases). Trimming shortened V by 0 bases and J by 6 bases, and 15 bases separated the two germline ends. Germline assignment: CDR1 SQVTM and CDR2 ANQGSEA. This CDR3 contains 14 residues. In DNA form, the CDR3 reads TGCAGCGTTGAAGATCTTAGGGGGAAAAGCGAGCAGTACTTC. Translated: CSVEDLRGKSEQYF.

This chain links TRBV5-6 with TRBJ1-5; D ambiguous. Germline assignment: CDR1 SGHDT and CDR2 YYEEEE. There are 15 residues in the CDR3. The ends were cut back, 4 bases at V and 7 bases at J, with 18 bases in the middle. The CDR3 protein is CASSRTVGVQQPQHF. The CDR3 nucleotides are TGTGCCAGCAGCCGTACAGTCGGGGTTCAACAGCCCCAGCATTTT. Combining the CDR3 with reference TRBV5-6 and TRBJ1-5 gives the whole variable domain DAGVTQSPTHLIKTRGQQVTLRCSPKSGHDTVSWYQQALGQGPQFIFQYYEEEERQRGNFPDRFSGHQFPNYSSELNVNALLLGDSALYLCASSRTVGVQQPQHFGDGTRLSIL.

The chain couples TRBV28 to TRBJ2-1; D call uncertain. The CDR3 spans 14 residues. The ends were cut back, 8 bases at V and 0 bases at J, with 11 bases in the middle. Germline CDR1 reads MDHEN; CDR2 reads SYDVKM. CDR3: CASGIVSSYNEQFF. In nucleotides, the CDR3 is TGTGCCAGCGGAATCGTAAGCTCCTACAATGAGCAGTTCTTC. The full variable domain, completed using reference TRBV28 and TRBJ2-1, is DVKVTQSSRYLVKRTGEKVFLECVQDMDHENMFWYRQDPGLGLRLIYFSYDVKMKEKGDIPEGYSVSREKKERFSLILESASTNQTSMYLCASGIVSSYNEQFFGPGTRLTVL.